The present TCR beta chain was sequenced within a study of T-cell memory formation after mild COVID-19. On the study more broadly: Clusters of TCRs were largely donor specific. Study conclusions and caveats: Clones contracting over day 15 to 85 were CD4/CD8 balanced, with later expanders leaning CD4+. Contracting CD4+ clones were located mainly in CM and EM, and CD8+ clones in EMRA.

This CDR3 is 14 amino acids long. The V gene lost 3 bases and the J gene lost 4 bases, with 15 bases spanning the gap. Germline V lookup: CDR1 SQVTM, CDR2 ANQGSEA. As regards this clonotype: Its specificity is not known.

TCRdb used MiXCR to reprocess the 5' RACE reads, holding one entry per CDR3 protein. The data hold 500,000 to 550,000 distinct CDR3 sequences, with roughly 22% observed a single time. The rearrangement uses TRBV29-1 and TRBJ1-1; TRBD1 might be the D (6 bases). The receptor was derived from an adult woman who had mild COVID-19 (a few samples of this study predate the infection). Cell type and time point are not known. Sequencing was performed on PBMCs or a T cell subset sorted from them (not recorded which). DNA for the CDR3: TGCAGCGTTGAGTTGGGGGCGCGTGGCACTGAAGCTTTCTTT. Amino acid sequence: CSVELGARGTEAFF.